A selection of T cell receptor beta chains follows, all from one sample in a study of blood T cell repertoires in COVID-19. This table comes from immunoSEQ multiplex PCR, and its TCRdb copy is limited to in-frame clones, with some not included. The profile shows roughly 230,000 clones, roughly four fifths of them singletons. The sample consisted of peripheral blood. These receptors were obtained from a man over 45 with active or convalescent COVID-19. Each CDR3 is given with its conserved first and last residue. The D gene is left open where the match is weak. The size of a clone is reported for some rows only, either as once, few or many, or as a class for expanded clones.

d_call	v_call	clone_size	j_call	cdr3_aa	cdr3_nt
.	TRBV6-5	once	TRBJ1-1	CASSSRQATEAFF	TGTGCCAGCAGTAGCAGACAGGCCACTGAAGCTTTCTTT
.	TRBV6-5	.	TRBJ1-2	CASSYSTPGYGYTF	TGTGCCAGCAGTTACTCGACCCCAGGCTATGGCTACACCTTC
.	TRBV6-5	few	TRBJ1-5	CASSYSEGRQPQHF	TGTGCCAGCAGTTACTCCGAAGGGAGGCAGCCCCAGCATTTT
.	TRBV12-5	.	TRBJ1-5	CASGSHRDNFILHGNQPQHF	TGTGCTAGTGGTTCTCATAGGGACAACTTTATTTTACATGGCAATCAGCCCCAGCATTTT
TRBD2	TRBV7-2	.	TRBJ2-2	CASSSALAGGTWTGELFF	TGTGCCAGCAGCTCGGCACTAGCGGGGGGGACGTGGACCGGGGAGCTGTTTTTT
.	TRBV7-8	.	TRBJ1-5	CASSRPDSPFRHF	TGTGCCAGCAGCCGGCCCGACAGCCCCTTTAGGCATTTT
TRBD2	TRBV30	.	TRBJ2-2	CAWSGGGAIGELFF	TGTGCCTGGAGCGGCGGGGGGGCGATCGGGGAGCTGTTTTTT
.	TRBV3-1/TRBV3-2	.	TRBJ2-5	CASSRPGQETQYF	TGTGCCAGCAGCCGCCCAGGACAAGAGACCCAGTACTTC
TRBD2	TRBV3-1/TRBV3-2	.	TRBJ2-5	CASSPYRTSGGRETQYF	TGTGCCAGCAGCCCTTATAGGACTAGCGGGGGACGGGAGACCCAGTACTTC
.	TRBV7-3	.	TRBJ2-7	CASSLFAGPYEQYF	TGTGCCAGCAGCTTATTTGCGGGGCCCTACGAGCAGTACTTC
.	TRBV3-1/TRBV3-2	.	TRBJ2-7	CASSQIHSYEQYF	TGTGCCAGCAGCCAAATACACTCCTACGAGCAGTACTTC
.	TRBV7-3	few	TRBJ1-5	CASSLGRRGFSNQPQHF	TGTGCCAGCAGCTTAGGGCGTAGGGGATTTAGCAATCAGCCCCAGCATTTT
.	TRBV6-1	.	TRBJ1-5	CASSETGFPQPQHF	TGTGCCAGCAGTGAAACAGGGTTCCCTCAGCCCCAGCATTTT
.	TRBV18	.	TRBJ2-1	CASSSRGPSYNEQFF	TGTGCCAGCTCCTCCAGGGGACCCTCCTACAATGAGCAGTTCTTC
TRBD2	TRBV19	.	TRBJ2-3	CASSPIAGVGTDTQYF	TGTGCCAGTAGTCCCATAGCGGGCGTTGGTACAGATACGCAGTATTTT
TRBD1	TRBV5-1	once	TRBJ1-2	CASSPAWTGGDDGYTF	TGCGCCAGCAGCCCAGCCTGGACAGGGGGCGATGATGGCTACACCTTC
.	TRBV6-5	.	TRBJ1-5	CASSYSPGSNQPQHF	TGTGCCAGCAGTTACTCACCAGGGAGCAATCAGCCCCAGCATTTT
TRBD1	TRBV30	.	TRBJ1-5	CAWSYGQGAGQPQHF	TGTGCCTGGAGTTATGGACAGGGGGCTGGACAGCCCCAGCATTTT
TRBD2	TRBV6-2/TRBV6-3	.	TRBJ2-2	CASSYLGLAGTWGGELFF	TGTGCCAGCAGTTATCTGGGACTAGCGGGGACGTGGGGCGGGGAGCTGTTTTTT
.	TRBV11-3	.	TRBJ1-1	CASSLEVPWQGNTEAFF	TGTGCCAGCAGCTTAGAAGTCCCTTGGCAGGGGAACACTGAAGCTTTCTTT
.	TRBV19	.	TRBJ1-6	CASSATDSPLHF	TGTGCCAGTAGTGCGACAGATTCACCCCTCCACTTT
TRBD2	TRBV27	.	TRBJ2-1	CASSFWWGGNEQFF	TGTGCCAGCAGTTTCTGGTGGGGGGGCAATGAGCAGTTCTTC
.	TRBV28	.	TRBJ1-5	CASSLAGSYQPQHF	TGTGCCAGCAGTTTAGCTGGCTCCTATCAGCCCCAGCATTTT
.	TRBV30	.	TRBJ2-1	CAWSVAGPPYNEQFF	TGTGCCTGGAGTGTGGCAGGCCCCCCCTACAATGAGCAGTTCTTC
TRBD2	TRBV5-1	.	TRBJ2-3	CASSLLAGATDTQYF	TGCGCCAGCAGCCTACTAGCGGGGGCTACAGATACGCAGTATTTT
.	TRBV7-3	.	TRBJ2-1	CASSPDTYNEQFF	TGTGCCAGCAGTCCGGACACTTACAATGAGCAGTTCTTC
TRBD1	TRBV11-3	once	TRBJ2-7	CASSPRQGIGVEQYF	TGTGCCAGCAGCCCGAGACAGGGGATTGGAGTCGAGCAGTACTTC
TRBD1	TRBV30	.	TRBJ1-3	CAWSVLGLQGALKSGNTIYF	TGTGCCTGGAGTGTACTAGGGTTACAGGGGGCCTTAAAATCTGGAAACACCATATATTTT
.	TRBV7-9	few	TRBJ1-3	CASSTGNSGNTIYF	TGTGCCAGCAGTACAGGGAACTCTGGAAACACCATATATTTT
TRBD1	TRBV6-2/TRBV6-3	.	TRBJ1-5	CASSPNLRTGPNQPQHF	TGTGCCAGCAGCCCCAATCTCAGGACAGGGCCCAATCAGCCCCAGCATTTT
.	TRBV19	many	TRBJ1-5	CASSSTGGNQPQHF	TGTGCCAGTAGTTCCACTGGGGGGAATCAGCCCCAGCATTTT
.	TRBV28	.	TRBJ2-7	CASSSPGTQQYF	TGTGCCAGCAGTTCCCCAGGGACACAGCAGTACTTC
.	TRBV7-9	.	TRBJ1-2	CASARPRMEGYTF	TGTGCCAGCGCCCGGCCCCGGATGGAGGGCTACACCTTC
TRBD1	TRBV5-4	.	TRBJ2-2	CASSSDRGSITGELFF	TGTGCCAGCAGCTCCGACAGGGGGAGTATCACCGGGGAGCTGTTTTTT
.	TRBV2	.	TRBJ1-2	CASSDLQNYGYTF	TGTGCCAGCAGTGACTTACAGAACTATGGCTACACCTTC
.	TRBV6-5	few	TRBJ1-5	CASMEGWSIQPQHF	TGTGCCAGCATGGAGGGGTGGTCGATTCAGCCCCAGCATTTT
.	TRBV19	.	TRBJ1-2	CASSMETNYGYTF	TGTGCCAGTAGTATGGAGACTAACTATGGCTACACCTTC
TRBD2	TRBV11-2	.	TRBJ2-1	CASSLGGGAHEQFF	TGTGCCAGCAGCTTAGGCGGGGGGGCACATGAGCAGTTCTTC
.	TRBV7-8	.	TRBJ2-2	CASSLRAGNTGELFF	TGTGCCAGCAGCTTACGGGCGGGGAACACCGGGGAGCTGTTTTTT
TRBD1	TRBV19	once	TRBJ2-7	CASSEGQGIYEQYF	TGTGCCAGTAGTGAAGGACAGGGTATCTACGAGCAGTACTTC
TRBD1	TRBV5-1	.	TRBJ1-2	CASSGGDRPYYGYTF	TGCGCCAGCAGCGGGGGGGACAGGCCTTATTATGGCTACACCTTC
.	TRBV11-2	.	TRBJ1-5	CASSRYNQPQHF	TGTGCCAGCAGCCGGTACAATCAGCCCCAGCATTTT
.	TRBV5-1	.	TRBJ2-7	CASSLVGGVTNEQYF	TGCGCCAGCAGCTTGGTTGGAGGGGTGACTAACGAGCAGTACTTC